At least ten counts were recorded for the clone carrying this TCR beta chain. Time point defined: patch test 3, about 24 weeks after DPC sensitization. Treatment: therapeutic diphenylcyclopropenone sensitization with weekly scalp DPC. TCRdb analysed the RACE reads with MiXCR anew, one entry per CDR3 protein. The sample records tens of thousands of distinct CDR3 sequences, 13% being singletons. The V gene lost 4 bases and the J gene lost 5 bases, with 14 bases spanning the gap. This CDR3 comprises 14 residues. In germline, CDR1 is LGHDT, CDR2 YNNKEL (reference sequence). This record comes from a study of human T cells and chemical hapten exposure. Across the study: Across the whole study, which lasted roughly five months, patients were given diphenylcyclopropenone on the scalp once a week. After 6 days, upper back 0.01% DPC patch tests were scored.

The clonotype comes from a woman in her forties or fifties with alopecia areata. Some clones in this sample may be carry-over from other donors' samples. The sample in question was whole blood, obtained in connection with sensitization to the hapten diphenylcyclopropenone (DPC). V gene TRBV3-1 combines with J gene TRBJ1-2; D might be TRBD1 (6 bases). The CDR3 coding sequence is TGTGCCAGCAGCCTGGGACAACGAGGATATGGCTACACCTTC. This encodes CASSLGQRGYGYTF. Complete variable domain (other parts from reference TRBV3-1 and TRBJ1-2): DTAVSQTPKYLVTQMGNDKSIKCEQNLGHDTMYWYKQDSKKFLKIMFSYNNKELIINETVPNRFSPKSPDKAHLNLHINSLELGDSAVYFCASSLGQRGYGYTFGSGTRLTVV.